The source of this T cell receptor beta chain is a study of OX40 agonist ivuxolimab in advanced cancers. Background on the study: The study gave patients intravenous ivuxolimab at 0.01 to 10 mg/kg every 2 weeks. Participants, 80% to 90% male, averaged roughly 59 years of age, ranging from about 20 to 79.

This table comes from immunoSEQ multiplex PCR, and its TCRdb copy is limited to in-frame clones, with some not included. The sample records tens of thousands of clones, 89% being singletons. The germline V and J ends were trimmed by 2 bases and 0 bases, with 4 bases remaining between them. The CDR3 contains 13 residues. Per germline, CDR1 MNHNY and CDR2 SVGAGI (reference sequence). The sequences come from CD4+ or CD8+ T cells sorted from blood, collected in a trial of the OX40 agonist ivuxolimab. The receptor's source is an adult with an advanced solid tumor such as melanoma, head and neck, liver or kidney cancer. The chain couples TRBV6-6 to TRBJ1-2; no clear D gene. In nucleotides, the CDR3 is TGTGCCAGCAGTTACGGGGCTAACTATGGCTACACCTTC. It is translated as CASSYGANYGYTF.